This is a list of T cell receptor beta chains from one sample in a study of blood T cell repertoires in COVID-19. Sequencing used immunoSEQ multiplex PCR; TCRdb keeps in-frame clones, though not all of them. The sample shows almost 250,000 clones, roughly 89% of them seen only once. Sequencing was done on a sample of PBMCs or T cells enriched from blood (not recorded which). The receptors were gathered from a woman in her 30s who had recovered from COVID-19. Both conserved end residues are part of each CDR3. Each record gives: D gene, clone size, J gene, V gene, CDR3 DNA, CDR3 protein. A D gene is named only where the DNA matches it firmly. Not all rows give a size; the values are once, few, many and, for expanded clones, a class.

NA NA TRBJ2-3 TRBV28 TGTGCCAGCAGTCCTCCTAGCGCCATGATGAGATTTAGCACAGATACGCAGTATTTT CASSPPSAMMRFSTDTQYF
NA NA TRBJ2-2 TRBV5-1 TGCGCCAGCACAAGTTTTGCGGGACGGAACACCGGGGAGCTGTTTTTT CASTSFAGRNTGELFF
NA NA TRBJ2-3 TRBV19 TGTGCCAGTAGTATGAATGGCAGGGCGGATACGCAGTATTTT CASSMNGRADTQYF
NA NA TRBJ1-4 TRBV7-2 TGTGCCAGCAGCTGGCAGGGCGCAACTAATGAAAAACTGTTTTTT CASSWQGATNEKLFF
TRBD2 NA TRBJ2-2 TRBV19 TGTGCCAGTACCGAAGCCGGGACTAGTAACACCGGGGAGCTGTTTTTT CASTEAGTSNTGELFF
TRBD1 NA TRBJ1-5 TRBV28 TGTGCCAGCAGTGAATCGGACAGGGGACGGAGTCAGCCCCAGCATTTT CASSESDRGRSQPQHF
TRBD1 NA TRBJ1-2 TRBV3-1/TRBV3-2 TGTGCCAGCAGCCAAGAGTGGGACAGTAACTATGGCTACACCTTC CASSQEWDSNYGYTF
TRBD1 once TRBJ1-1 TRBV28 TGTGCCAGCAGTACGACAGGGGACACTGAAGCTTTCTTT CASSTTGDTEAFF
NA NA TRBJ1-5 TRBV2 TGTGCCAGCAGTATCGAGCGAGGGCCCCAGCATTTT CASSIERGPQHF
NA NA TRBJ2-7 TRBV18 TGTGCCAGCTCACCAGGAGCCCCCTACGAGCAGTACTTC CASSPGAPYEQYF
TRBD1 once TRBJ2-7 TRBV6-2/TRBV6-3 TGTGCCAGCAGCTCCAGGGGGTACAACAACGAGCAGTACTTC CASSSRGYNNEQYF
TRBD1 few TRBJ1-3 TRBV18 TGTGCCAGCTCGCGCGGGACAGACTCTGGAAACACCATATATTTT CASSRGTDSGNTIYF
NA NA TRBJ2-7 TRBV9 TGTGCCAGCAGCGTAGGTGTGGGCTGGGAGCAGTACTTC CASSVGVGWEQYF
TRBD1 few TRBJ1-1 TRBV29-1 TGCAGCGCTAGGGACAGGGGGTTGGCTGAAGCTTTCTTT CSARDRGLAEAFF
TRBD1 once TRBJ2-2 TRBV7-2 TGTGCCAGCAGCCTCAGACAGGGGCCCGGGGAGCTGTTTTTT CASSLRQGPGELFF
TRBD1 NA TRBJ1-5 TRBV3-1/TRBV3-2 TGTGCCAGCAGCCAGTGGACAGGGGTCAGCAATCAGCCCCAGCATTTT CASSQWTGVSNQPQHF